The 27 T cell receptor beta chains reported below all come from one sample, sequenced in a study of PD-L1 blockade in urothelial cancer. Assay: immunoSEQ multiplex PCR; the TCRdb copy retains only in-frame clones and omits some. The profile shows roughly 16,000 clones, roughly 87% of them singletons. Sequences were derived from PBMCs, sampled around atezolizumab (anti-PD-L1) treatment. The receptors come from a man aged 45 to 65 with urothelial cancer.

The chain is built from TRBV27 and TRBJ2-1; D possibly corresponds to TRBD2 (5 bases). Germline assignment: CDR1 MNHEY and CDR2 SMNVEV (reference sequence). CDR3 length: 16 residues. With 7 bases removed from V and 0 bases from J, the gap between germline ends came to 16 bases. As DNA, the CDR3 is TGTGCCAGCAACAACCCTTCGGGGAGCTCCTACAATGAGCAGTTCTTC. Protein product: CASNNPSGSSYNEQFF.

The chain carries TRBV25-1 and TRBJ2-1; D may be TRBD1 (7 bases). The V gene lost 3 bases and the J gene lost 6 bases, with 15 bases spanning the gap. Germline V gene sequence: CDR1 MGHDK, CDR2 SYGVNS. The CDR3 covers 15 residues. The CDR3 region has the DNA TGTGCCAGCAGTGATTTGGACTACAGGGGCAATGAGCAGTTCTTC. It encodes CASSDLDYRGNEQFF. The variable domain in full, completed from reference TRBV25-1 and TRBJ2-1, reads EADIYQTPRYLVIGTGKKITLECSQTMGHDKMYWYQQDPGMELHLIHYSYGVNSTEKGDLSSESTVSRIRTEHFPLTLESARPSHTSQYLCASSDLDYRGNEQFFGPGTRLTVL.

The CDR3 sequence is CASSRSDRTLYEQYF. The CDR3 nucleotides are TGTGCCAGTAGCCGCTCCGACAGGACCTTATACGAGCAGTACTTC. This rearrangement joins TRBV19 to TRBJ2-7; a possible D gene is TRBD1 (6 bases). V was shortened by 6 bases and J by 4 bases, with 19 bases between the two germline ends. Germline CDR1 LNHDA, CDR2 SQIVND (reference sequence). The CDR3 spans 15 residues.

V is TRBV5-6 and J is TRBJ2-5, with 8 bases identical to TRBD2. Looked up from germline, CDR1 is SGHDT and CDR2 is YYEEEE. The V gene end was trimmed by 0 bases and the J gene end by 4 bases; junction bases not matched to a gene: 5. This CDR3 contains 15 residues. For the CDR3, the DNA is TGTGCCAGCAGCTTGGTCGCGGGAGGAGGAGAGACCCAGTACTTC. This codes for CASSLVAGGGETQYF.

Here the CDR3 DNA reads TGCGCCAGCAGCTTACCAGGGAATGAGCAGTTCTTC. Its translation: CASSLPGNEQFF. The V gene is TRBV5-1, the J gene TRBJ2-1, with a possible D match to TRBD1 (5 bases). Trimming took off 2 bases at V and 7 bases at J, with 7 bases between the two ends. CDR1 and CDR2 (germline): SGHRS, YFSETQ. This CDR3 spans 12 amino acids.

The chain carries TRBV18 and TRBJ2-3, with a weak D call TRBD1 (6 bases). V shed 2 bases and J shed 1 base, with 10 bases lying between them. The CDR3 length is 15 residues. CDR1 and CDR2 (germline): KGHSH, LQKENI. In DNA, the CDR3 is TGTGCCAGCTCACCAGGGGGCGCGGGCACAGATACGCAGTATTTT. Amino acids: CASSPGGAGTDTQYF.

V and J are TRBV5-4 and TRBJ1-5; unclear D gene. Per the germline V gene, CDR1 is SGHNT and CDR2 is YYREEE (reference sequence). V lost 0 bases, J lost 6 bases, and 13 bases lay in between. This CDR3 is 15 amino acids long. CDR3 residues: CASSLGGRRGQPQHF. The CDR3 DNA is TGTGCCAGCAGCTTGGGAGGTCGACGAGGTCAGCCCCAGCATTTT.

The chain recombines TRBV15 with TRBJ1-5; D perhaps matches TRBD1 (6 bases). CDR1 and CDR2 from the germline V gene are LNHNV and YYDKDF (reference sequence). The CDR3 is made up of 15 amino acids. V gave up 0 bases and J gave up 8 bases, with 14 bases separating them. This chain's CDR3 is CATSRDLAGGEPQHF. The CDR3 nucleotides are TGTGCCACCAGCAGAGATCTGGCGGGGGGCGAGCCCCAGCATTTT.

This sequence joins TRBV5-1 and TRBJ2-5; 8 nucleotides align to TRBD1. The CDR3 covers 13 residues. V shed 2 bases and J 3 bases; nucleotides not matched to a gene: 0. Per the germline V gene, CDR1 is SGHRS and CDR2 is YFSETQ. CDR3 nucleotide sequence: TGCGCCAGCAGCTTACAGGGGGAAGAGACCCAGTACTTC. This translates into CASSLQGEETQYF.

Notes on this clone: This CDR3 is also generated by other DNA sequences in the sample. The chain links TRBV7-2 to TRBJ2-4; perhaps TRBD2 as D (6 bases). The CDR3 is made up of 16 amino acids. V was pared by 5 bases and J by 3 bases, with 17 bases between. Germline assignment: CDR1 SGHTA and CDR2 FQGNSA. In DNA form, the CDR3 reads TGTGCCAGCAGCAAGACAGCATTAGCGGACAAAAACATTCAGTACTTC. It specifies CASSKTALADKNIQYF.

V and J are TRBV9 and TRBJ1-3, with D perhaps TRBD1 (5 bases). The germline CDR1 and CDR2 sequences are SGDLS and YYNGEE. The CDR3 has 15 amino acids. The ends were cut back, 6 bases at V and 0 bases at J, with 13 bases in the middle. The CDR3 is CASTPGGNSGNTIYF. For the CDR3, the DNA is TGTGCCAGCACTCCGGGGGGGAACTCTGGAAACACCATATATTTT.

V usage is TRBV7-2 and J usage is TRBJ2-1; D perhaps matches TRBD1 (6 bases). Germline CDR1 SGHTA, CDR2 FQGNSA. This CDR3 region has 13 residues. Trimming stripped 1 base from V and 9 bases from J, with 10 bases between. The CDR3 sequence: CASSLDRVTEQFF. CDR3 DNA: TGTGCCAGCAGCTTAGACAGGGTGACTGAGCAGTTCTTC.

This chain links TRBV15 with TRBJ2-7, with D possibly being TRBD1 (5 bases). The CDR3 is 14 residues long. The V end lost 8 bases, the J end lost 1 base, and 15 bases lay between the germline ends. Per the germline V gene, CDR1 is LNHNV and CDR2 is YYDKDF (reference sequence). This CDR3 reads CATRLSQESYEQYF. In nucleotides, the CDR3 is TGTGCCACCCGCCTTTCACAGGAGTCCTACGAGCAGTACTTC.

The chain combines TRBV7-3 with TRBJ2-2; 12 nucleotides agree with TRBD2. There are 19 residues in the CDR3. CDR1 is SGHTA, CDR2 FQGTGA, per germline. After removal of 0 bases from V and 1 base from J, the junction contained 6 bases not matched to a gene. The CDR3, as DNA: TGTGCCAGCAGCTTAACGGGATCGACTAGCGGGGGGAACACCGGGGAGCTGTTTTTT. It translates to CASSLTGSTSGGNTGELFF.

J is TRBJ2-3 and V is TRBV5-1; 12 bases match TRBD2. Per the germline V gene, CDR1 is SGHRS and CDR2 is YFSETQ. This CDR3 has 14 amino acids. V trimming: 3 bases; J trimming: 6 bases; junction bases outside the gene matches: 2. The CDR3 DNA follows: TGCGCCAGCAGCTGGACTAGCGGGATGGATACGCAGTATTTT. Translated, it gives CASSWTSGMDTQYF.

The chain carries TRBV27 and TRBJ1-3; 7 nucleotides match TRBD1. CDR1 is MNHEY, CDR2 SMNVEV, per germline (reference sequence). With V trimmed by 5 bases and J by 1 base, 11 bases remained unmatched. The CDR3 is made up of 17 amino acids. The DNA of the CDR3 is TGTGCCAGCAGTACTAACAGGGGAGCCGGATCTGGAAACACCATATATTTT. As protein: CASSTNRGAGSGNTIYF.

CDR3 in DNA: TGCGCCAGCAGCTTGGCCAGCGCCCGCACAGATACGCAGTATTTT. This gives the protein CASSLASARTDTQYF. V gene TRBV5-1 combines with J gene TRBJ2-3; D call uncertain. Between the trimmed V and J ends, which lost 0 bases and 1 base, there was a span of 9 bases. Germline V gives CDR1 SGHRS, CDR2 YFSETQ. The CDR3 is made up of 15 amino acids.

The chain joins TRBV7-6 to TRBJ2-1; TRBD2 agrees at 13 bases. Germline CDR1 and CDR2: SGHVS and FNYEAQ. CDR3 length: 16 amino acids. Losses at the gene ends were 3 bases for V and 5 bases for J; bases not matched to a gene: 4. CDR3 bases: TGTGCCAGCAGCTTCACTAGCGGGGGGGCCAACAATGAGCAGTTCTTC. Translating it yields CASSFTSGGANNEQFF. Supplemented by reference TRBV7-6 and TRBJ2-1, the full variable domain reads GAGVSQSPRYKVTKRGQDVALRCDPISGHVSLYWYRQALGQGPEFLTYFNYEAQQDKSGLPNDRFSAERPEGSISTLTIQRTEQRDSAMYRCASSFTSGGANNEQFFGPGTRLTVL.

CDR3 bases: TGTGCCAGCAGGGACATACCCCGGAACACTGAAGCTTTCTTT. Its translation: CASRDIPRNTEAFF. The chain is built from TRBV6-6 and TRBJ1-1, with D possibly TRBD1 on 5 matching bases. The CDR3 has 14 amino acids. Germline-derived CDR1 and CDR2 are MNHNY and SVGAGI (reference sequence). The ends were cut back, 6 bases at V and 1 base at J, with 12 bases in the middle.

The CDR3 protein is CASSPVLDRANYGYTF. The CDR3, as DNA: TGTGCCAGCAGCCCCGTCTTGGATCGGGCTAACTATGGCTACACCTTC. The chain links TRBV7-9 to TRBJ1-2; D gene unclear. The V end was cut by 5 bases, the J end by 0 bases, with 16 bases between. The germline CDR1 and CDR2 sequences are SEHNR and FQNEAQ (reference sequence). This CDR3 is 16 amino acids long.

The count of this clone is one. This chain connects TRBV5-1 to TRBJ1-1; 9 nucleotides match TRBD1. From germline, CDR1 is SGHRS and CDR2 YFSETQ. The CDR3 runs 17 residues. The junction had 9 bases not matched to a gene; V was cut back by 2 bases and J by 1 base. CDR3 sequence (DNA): TGCGCCAGCAGCTTACAGGGGGCGCGGAGGGGGAACACTGAAGCTTTCTTT. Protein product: CASSLQGARRGNTEAFF.

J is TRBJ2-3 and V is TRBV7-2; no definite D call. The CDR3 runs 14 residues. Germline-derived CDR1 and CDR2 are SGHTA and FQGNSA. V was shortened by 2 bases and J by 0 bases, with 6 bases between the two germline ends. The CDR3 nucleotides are TGTGCCAGCAGCTTAACACGAAGCACAGATACGCAGTATTTT. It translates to CASSLTRSTDTQYF.

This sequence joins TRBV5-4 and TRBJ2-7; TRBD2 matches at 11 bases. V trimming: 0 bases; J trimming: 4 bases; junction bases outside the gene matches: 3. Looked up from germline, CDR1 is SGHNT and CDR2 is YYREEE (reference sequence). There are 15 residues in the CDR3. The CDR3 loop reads CASSLASGGIYEQYF. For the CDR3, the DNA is TGTGCCAGCAGCTTGGCTAGCGGGGGGATTTACGAGCAGTACTTC.

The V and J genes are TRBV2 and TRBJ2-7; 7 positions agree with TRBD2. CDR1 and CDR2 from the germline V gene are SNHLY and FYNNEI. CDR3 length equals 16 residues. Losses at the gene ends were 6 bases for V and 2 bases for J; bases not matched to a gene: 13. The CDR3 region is CASRAHGGSLPYEQYF. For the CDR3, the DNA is TGTGCCAGCAGGGCGCACGGCGGGAGCCTGCCCTACGAGCAGTACTTC.

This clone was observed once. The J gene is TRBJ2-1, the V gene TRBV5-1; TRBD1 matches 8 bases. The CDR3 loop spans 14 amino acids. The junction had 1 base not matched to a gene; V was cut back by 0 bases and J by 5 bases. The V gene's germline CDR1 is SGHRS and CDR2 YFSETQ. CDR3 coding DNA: TGCGCCAGCAGCTTGGGGACAGGGAACAATGAGCAGTTCTTC. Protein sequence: CASSLGTGNNEQFF.

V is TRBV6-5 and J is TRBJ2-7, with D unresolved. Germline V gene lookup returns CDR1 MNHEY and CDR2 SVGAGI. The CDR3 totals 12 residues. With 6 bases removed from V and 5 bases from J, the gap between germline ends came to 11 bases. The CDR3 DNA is TGTGCCAGCAGGGGCCCCCTCCACGAGCAGTACTTC. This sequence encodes CASRGPLHEQYF.

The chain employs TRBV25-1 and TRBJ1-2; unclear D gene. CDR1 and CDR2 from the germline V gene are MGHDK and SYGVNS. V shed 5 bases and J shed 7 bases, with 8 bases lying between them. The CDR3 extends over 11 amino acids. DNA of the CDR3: TGTGCCAGCAGTTCTAATAGTGGCTACACCTTC. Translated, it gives CASSSNSGYTF.